The entry below describes one T cell receptor (beta chain). One end of the junction does not line up with germline, which may come from a read error. As originally analysed: Estimation of nucleated cell counts was performed using reference gene primer amplification. Assay used: immunoSEQ multiplex PCR; TCRdb lists only in-frame clones, some missing. V, J and clone size were drawn from that table, and D and trimming were deduced from the DNA. The sample holds some 530,000 clones, roughly 85% seen once. The germline gives CDR1 MNHEY, CDR2 SVGEGT. This CDR3 spans 13 amino acids. The sample originates from a study of blood T cell repertoires in COVID-19. At the level of the study: The study drew acute and convalescent COVID-19 samples from the United States, Italy and Spain. From T cells, B-cell-depleted T cells, or PBMCs came the material, which was cDNA or gDNA.

The clonotype was recovered from a human donor in a cohort sampled during active COVID-19. The rearrangement uses TRBV6-2 or TRBV6-3 and TRBJ2-7; tentative D call: TRBD1 (5 bases). Sequenced sample: peripheral blood. The CDR3 DNA reads TGTGCCAGCAGTTACTCGAAGGACGACAGAAGGGCCTTC. Amino acid sequence: CASSYSKDDRRAF.